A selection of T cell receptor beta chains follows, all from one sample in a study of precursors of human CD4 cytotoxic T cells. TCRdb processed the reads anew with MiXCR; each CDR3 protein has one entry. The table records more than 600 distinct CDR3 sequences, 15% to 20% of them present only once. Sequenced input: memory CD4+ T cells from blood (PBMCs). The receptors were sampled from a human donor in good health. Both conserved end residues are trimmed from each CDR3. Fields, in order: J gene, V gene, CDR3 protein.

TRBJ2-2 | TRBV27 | ASSHLLSNTGELF
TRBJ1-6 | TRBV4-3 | ASSQFNSPLH
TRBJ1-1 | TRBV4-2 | ASSQEQAPNTEAF
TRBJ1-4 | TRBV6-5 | ASSYSLLANEKLF
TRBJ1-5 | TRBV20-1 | SAKQMDRDDQPQH
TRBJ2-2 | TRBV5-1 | ASSLLAGELRELF
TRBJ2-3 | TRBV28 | ASTSGTGGTDTQY
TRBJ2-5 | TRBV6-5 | ASSLSLGLQETQY
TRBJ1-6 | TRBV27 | ASSLSMGNSPLH
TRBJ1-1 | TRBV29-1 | SVGTGMTEAF
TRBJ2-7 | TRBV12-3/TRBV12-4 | ASSWGRRTRSSYEQY
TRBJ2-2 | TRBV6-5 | ASSTLAGLDTGELF
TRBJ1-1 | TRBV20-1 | SAWENTEAF
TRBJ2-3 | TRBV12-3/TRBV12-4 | ASRGLAGADTQY
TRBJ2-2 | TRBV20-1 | SARDPGGSRELF
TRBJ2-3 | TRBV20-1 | TLIGPRASFRTDTQY
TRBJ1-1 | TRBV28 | ASSYRGRRTEAF
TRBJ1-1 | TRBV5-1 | ASSSTGNTEAF
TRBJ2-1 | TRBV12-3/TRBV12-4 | ASSLGGNEQF
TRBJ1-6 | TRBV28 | ASSQENNSPLH
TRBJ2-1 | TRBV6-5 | ASTPGTRQKDEQF
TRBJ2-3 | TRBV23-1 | ASSQCALVTDTQY
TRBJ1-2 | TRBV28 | ASSSNGQGASGYT
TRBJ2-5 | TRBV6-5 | ASSTQTSSETQY
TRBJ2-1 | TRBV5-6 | ASSFRGSSTYNEQF
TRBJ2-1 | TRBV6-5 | ATSLKPGSSYNEQF
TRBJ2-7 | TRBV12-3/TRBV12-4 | ASSPRPGPGTHFLNEQY
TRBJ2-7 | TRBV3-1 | ASMRTSGSYEQY
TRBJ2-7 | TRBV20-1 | SARDLGLAGPYEQY
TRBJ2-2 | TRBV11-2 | ASSLLIRTGELF
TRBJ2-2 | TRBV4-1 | ASSLRLGTENTGELF
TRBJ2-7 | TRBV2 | ASSIPDRNYEQY
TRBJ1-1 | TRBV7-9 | ASSPGHGTEAF
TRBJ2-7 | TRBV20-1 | SAIDYQQY
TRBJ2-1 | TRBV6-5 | ASKSTGAAYNKQF
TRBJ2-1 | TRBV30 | ACADYNEQF